This T cell receptor (beta chain) was retrieved from a study of read filtering for tumor transcriptome and immune sequencing. This CDR3 has 15 amino acids. V was cut by 3 bases and J by 5 bases, with 14 bases left in between. Germline V gene lookup returns CDR1 LGHNT and CDR2 FRNRAP. The sample holds many counts of this clonotype. Molecular barcoded adaptors covering alpha/delta and beta/gamma chains were used on about 390 ng RNA. TCRdb re-called the reads with MiXCR, one entry per CDR3 protein. The sample has approximately 150,000 distinct CDR3 sequences, about 13% seen once. The sample comprised a population of CD138-negative cells sorted from bone marrow. This chain uses TRBV12-5 with TRBJ2-1, with D unresolved. The receptor was isolated from a donor aged 40 or older with multiple myeloma. For the CDR3, the DNA is TGTGCTAGTGGTTTAGTCGGAGACGCTAACAATGAGCAGTTCTTC. Encoded protein: CASGLVGDANNEQFF.